Listed here are 6 T cell receptor beta chains from one sample, sequenced in a study of T cells after yellow fever vaccination. One entry per CDR3 protein results from TCRdb running MiXCR on the 5' RACE reads. The sample consists of almost 600,000 distinct CDR3 sequences, roughly 13% of them appearing once. Specimen: PBMCs, collected on the day of the yellow fever booster vaccination. All receptors derive from a man aged 30 to 39 who received the YFV17D yellow fever vaccine.

This clonotype was observed many times. The chain employs TRBV6-2 or TRBV6-3 and TRBJ2-5, with D hard to call. CDR1 is MNHEY and CDR2 is SVGEGT in the germline V gene. Trimming removed 5 bases from V and 2 bases from J, with 6 bases in between. CDR3 length: 12 residues. The chain's CDR3 is CASSRRQETQYF. The CDR3 DNA follows: TGTGCCAGCAGTCGTCGGCAAGAGACCCAGTACTTC.

This clonotype was counted many times. The chain couples TRBV10-2 to TRBJ2-1; 10 bases match TRBD2. In germline, CDR1 is WSHSY, CDR2 SAAADI. The CDR3 consists of 18 residues. V trimming: 5 bases; J trimming: 6 bases; junction bases outside the gene matches: 16. The CDR3 sequence is CASSSSGRGSGRPNEQFF. The CDR3 nucleotides are TGCGCCAGCAGTTCATCTGGTCGGGGTAGCGGGAGGCCCAATGAGCAGTTCTTC.

V and J are TRBV14 and TRBJ2-1; tentatively, D is TRBD2 (5 bases). This CDR3 contains 15 residues. Looked up from germline, CDR1 is SGHDN and CDR2 is FVKESK. The V and J ends lost 2 bases and 2 bases respectively, with 10 bases between them. The CDR3: CASSQIQAAYNEQFF. CDR3 nucleotide sequence: TGTGCCAGCAGCCAAATTCAAGCGGCCTACAATGAGCAGTTCTTC. The full variable domain, its missing parts supplied by reference TRBV14 and TRBJ2-1, is EAGVTQFPSHSVIEKGQTVTLRCDPISGHDNLYWYRRVMGKEIKFLLHFVKESKQDESGMPNNRFLAERTGGTYSTLKVQPAELEDSGVYFCASSQIQAAYNEQFFGPGTRLTVL.

This clonotype has just a few counts. This chain connects TRBV20-1 to TRBJ2-5; 7 positions match TRBD2. The CDR3 covers 16 residues. Germline V gene sequence: CDR1 DFQATT, CDR2 SNEGSKA (reference sequence). The ends lost 5 bases at V and 4 bases at J; junction bases unmatched: 16. In DNA, the CDR3 is TGCAGTGCTGAAGATATGGGCGCGGGAGTACGAGAGACCCAGTACTTC. This translates into CSAEDMGAGVRETQYF.

This clonotype was observed a handful of times. A read error may produce the germline difference seen at one junction end. The chain links TRBV4-3 to TRBJ1-1; TRBD1 might be the D (6 bases). CDR3 length equals 12 residues. Germline V gives CDR1 LGHNA, CDR2 YSLEER. The CDR3 DNA reads TGCGCCAGCAGCCCAACCGAGGGGGGGAAGGTCTTT. Residues: CASSPTEGGKVF.

This chain connects TRBV4-3 to TRBJ2-2; 8 positions agree with TRBD2. Germline assignment: CDR1 LGHNA and CDR2 YSLEER. The CDR3 has 16 amino acids. Germline trimming cut 3 bases from V and 2 bases from J; bases unmatched to any gene: 5. The CDR3 DNA sequence: TGCGCCAGCAGCCAGGGGGCGGGAGGAAACACCGGGGAGCTGTTTTTT. Translating it yields CASSQGAGGNTGELFF.